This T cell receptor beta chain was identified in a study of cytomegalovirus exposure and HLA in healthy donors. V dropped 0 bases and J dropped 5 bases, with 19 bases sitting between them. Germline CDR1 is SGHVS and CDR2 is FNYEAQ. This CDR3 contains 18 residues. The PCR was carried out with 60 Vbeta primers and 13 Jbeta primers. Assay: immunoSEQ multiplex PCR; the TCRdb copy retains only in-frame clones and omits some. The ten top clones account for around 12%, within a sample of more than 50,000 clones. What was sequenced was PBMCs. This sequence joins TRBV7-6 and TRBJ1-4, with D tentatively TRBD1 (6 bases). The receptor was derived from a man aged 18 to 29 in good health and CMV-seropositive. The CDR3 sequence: CASSLARRTGQKNEKLFF. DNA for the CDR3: TGTGCCAGCAGCTTAGCGCGGAGAACAGGGCAAAAGAATGAAAAACTGTTTTTT.